This TCR beta chain derives from a study of shared clonotypes between healthy human individuals. With 2 bases removed from V and 5 bases from J, the gap between germline ends came to 9 bases. The CDR3 covers 13 residues. In germline, CDR1 is MNHEY, CDR2 SMNVEV (reference sequence). Genomic DNA of each subset was evenly split across several immunoSEQ plates. Profiled with immunoSEQ multiplex PCR; TCRdb holds only in-frame clones, not every one. The sample lists around 610,000 clones; approximately 96% were seen once. Study-level findings and limits: Generally, naive subsets (rather than memory subsets) showed larger estimated richness.

Naive CD8 cells, CD45RO-negative and positively selected for CCR7, excluded terminally differentiated effector memory CD45RA+ cells. Turning to this clone: Its specificity is not known.

This sequence was found in a woman aged 25 to 39 in good health. Sequencing was carried out using naive CD8+ T cells sorted from blood. The chain employs TRBV27 and TRBJ1-1, with D perhaps matching TRBD1 (5 bases). CDR3 coding DNA: TGTGCCAGCAGTTTAGGGGGAGCAACTGAAGCTTTCTTT. Protein product: CASSLGGATEAFF.